This passage covers 11 T cell receptor beta chains from one sample sequenced in a study of OX40 agonist ivuxolimab in advanced cancers. Data came from immunoSEQ multiplex PCR; TCRdb stores just in-frame clones and leaves some out. The table records about 110,000 clones, over 75% of them present only once. The material sequenced was CD4+ or CD8+ T cells sorted from blood, taken in a trial of the OX40 agonist ivuxolimab. The origin of the receptors is an adult with an advanced solid tumor such as melanoma, head and neck, liver or kidney cancer.

This chain uses TRBV7-7 with TRBJ2-2, with 10 bases that match TRBD1. Germline assignment: CDR1 SSHAT and CDR2 FNYEAQ (reference sequence). The CDR3 length is 12 residues. The CDR3 here is CAATGGSGELFF. The CDR3 nucleotides are TGTGCTGCGACAGGGGGCTCCGGGGAGCTGTTTTTT.

The chain uses TRBV7-9 and TRBJ2-1, with 12 nucleotides matching TRBD2. The length of the CDR3 is 17 residues. Trimming took 5 bases from V and 8 from J; bases not matched to a gene: 13. The germline V gene has CDR1 SEHNR and CDR2 FQNEAQ (reference sequence). CDR3 loop: CASSPPAASGGAYEQFF. DNA for the CDR3: TGTGCCAGCAGCCCTCCCGCGGCTAGCGGGGGGGCGTATGAGCAGTTCTTC.

The chain couples TRBV28 to TRBJ1-2; TRBD1 is a possible D gene (5 bases). The CDR3 is 14 amino acids. The V gene's germline CDR1 is MDHEN and CDR2 SYDVKM. Trimming shortened V by 2 bases and J by 8 bases, and 15 bases separated the two germline ends. The CDR3 bases are TGTGCCAGCAGTTTAAACCGGGACGCGGGCGGCTACACCTTC. Protein product: CASSLNRDAGGYTF.

The rearrangement links TRBV7-6 to TRBJ2-1; 8 bases align to TRBD2. The CDR3 extends over 17 amino acids. The V gene end was trimmed by 1 base and the J gene end by 4 bases; junction bases not matched to a gene: 9. CDR1 and CDR2 (germline): SGHVS, FNYEAQ. In nucleotides, the CDR3 is TGTGCCAGCAGCTTAGAGGCGGGGGGAATATTATACAATGAGCAGTTCTTC. Its protein is CASSLEAGGILYNEQFF.

The chain recombines TRBV30 with TRBJ2-7, with 10 positions matching TRBD1. The CDR3 extends over 14 amino acids. Trimming at V came to 2 bases and at J to 5 bases, leaving 6 bases not matched to a gene. Germline-derived CDR1 and CDR2 are GTSNPN and SVGIG (reference sequence). The CDR3 loop is CAWSRGTGANEQYF. In nucleotides, the CDR3 is TGTGCCTGGAGTCGGGGGACAGGGGCAAACGAGCAGTACTTC.

The chain is built from TRBV7-8 and TRBJ1-1, with D possibly matching TRBD1 (5 bases). The CDR3 runs 16 residues. Germline V CDR1 and CDR2: SGHVS, FQNEAQ. The germline V and J ends were trimmed by 3 bases and 0 bases, with 14 bases remaining between them. The CDR3 spells CASSFQPGTVNTEAFF. CDR3 nucleotide sequence: TGTGCCAGCAGCTTTCAACCCGGGACGGTGAACACTGAAGCTTTCTTT.

J is TRBJ1-3 and V is TRBV27, with D possibly being TRBD1 (6 bases). Deletions cut 6 bases from V and 2 bases from J, with 14 bases between. The CDR3 has 15 residues. CDR1 and CDR2 from the germline V gene are MNHEY and SMNVEV (reference sequence). The CDR3 coding sequence is TGTGCCAGCAGGAATCATGCAGGGGCTGGAAACACCATATATTTT. Translating gives CASRNHAGAGNTIYF.

This rearrangement joins TRBV2 to TRBJ2-5, with 9 positions matching TRBD1. The CDR3 contains 15 residues. Germline CDR1 SNHLY, CDR2 FYNNEI. Trimming at V came to 3 bases and at J to 4 bases, leaving 6 bases not matched to a gene. CDR3 DNA sequence: TGTGCCAGCAGTGAGGGGACAGGGCGGGGAGAGACCCAGTACTTC. Residues: CASSEGTGRGETQYF.

Notes on this clone: The sample contains more than one DNA sequence encoding this CDR3. This rearrangement joins TRBV5-1 to TRBJ2-7; possibly TRBD1 or TRBD2 for D (6 bases each). Between the trimmed V and J ends, which lost 0 bases and 3 bases, there was a span of 10 bases. CDR1 and CDR2 from the germline V gene are SGHRS and YFSETQ. The CDR3 has 14 residues. The CDR3 DNA reads TGCGCCAGCAGCTTGGAGGGGGGAGACTACGAGCAGTACTTC. Translation gives CASSLEGGDYEQYF.

J is TRBJ1-2 and V is TRBV7-2, with TRBD1 identical over 7 bases. CDR3 length equals 13 residues. In germline, CDR1 is SGHTA, CDR2 FQGNSA. Trimming removed 4 bases from V and 7 bases from J; junction bases left unmatched: 6. CDR3 in amino acids: CASSSDRDSGYTF. The CDR3 region has the DNA TGTGCCAGCAGCTCCGACAGGGATAGTGGCTACACCTTC.

The chain joins TRBV9 to TRBJ1-1, with D perhaps TRBD1 (5 bases). Germline CDR1 reads SGDLS; CDR2 reads YYNGEE. This CDR3 comprises 16 residues. Trimming took off 0 bases at V and 2 bases at J, with 14 bases between the two ends. The CDR3 protein is CASSVAAAGVNTEAFF. As DNA, the CDR3 is TGTGCCAGCAGCGTAGCGGCAGCGGGGGTTAACACTGAAGCTTTCTTT.